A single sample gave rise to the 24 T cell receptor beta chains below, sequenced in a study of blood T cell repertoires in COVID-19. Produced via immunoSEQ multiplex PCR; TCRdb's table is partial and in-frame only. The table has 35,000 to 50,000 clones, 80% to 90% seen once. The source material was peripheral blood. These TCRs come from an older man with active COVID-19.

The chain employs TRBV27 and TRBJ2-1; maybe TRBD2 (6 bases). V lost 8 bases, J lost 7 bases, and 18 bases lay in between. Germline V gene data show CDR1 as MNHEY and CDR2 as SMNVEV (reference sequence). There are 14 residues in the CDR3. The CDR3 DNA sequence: TGTGCCAGCTCCTCCGGGACTGGGGGGAATGAGCAGTTCTTC. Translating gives CASSSGTGGNEQFF.

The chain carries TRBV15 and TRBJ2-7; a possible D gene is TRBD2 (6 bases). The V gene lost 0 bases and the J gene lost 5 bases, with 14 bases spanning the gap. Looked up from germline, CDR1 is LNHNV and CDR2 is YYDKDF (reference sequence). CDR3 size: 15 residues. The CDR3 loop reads CATSRDLGGDHEQYF. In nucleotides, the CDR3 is TGTGCCACCAGCAGAGATCTCGGCGGGGACCACGAGCAGTACTTC.

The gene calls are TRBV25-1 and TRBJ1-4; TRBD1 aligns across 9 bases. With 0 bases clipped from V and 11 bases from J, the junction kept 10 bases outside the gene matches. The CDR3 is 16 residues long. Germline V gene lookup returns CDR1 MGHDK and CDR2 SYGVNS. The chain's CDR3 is CASSEYGGTGSQKLFF. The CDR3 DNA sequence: TGTGCCAGCAGTGAATATGGGGGGACAGGGTCCCAGAAACTGTTTTTT.

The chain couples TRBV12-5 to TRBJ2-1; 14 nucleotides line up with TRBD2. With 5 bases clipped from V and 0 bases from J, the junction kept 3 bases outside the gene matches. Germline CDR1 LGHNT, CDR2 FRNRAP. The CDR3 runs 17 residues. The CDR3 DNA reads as TGTGCTAGTGGTCCCGGGACTAGCGGGAGCTCCTACAATGAGCAGTTCTTC. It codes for CASGPGTSGSSYNEQFF.

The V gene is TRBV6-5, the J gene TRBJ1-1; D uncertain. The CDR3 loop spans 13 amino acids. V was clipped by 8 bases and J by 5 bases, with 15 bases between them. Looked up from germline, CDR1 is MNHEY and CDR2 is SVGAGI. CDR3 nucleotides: TGTGCCAGCCAGACCCGAGGGAAGACTGAAGCTTTCTTT. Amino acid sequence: CASQTRGKTEAFF.

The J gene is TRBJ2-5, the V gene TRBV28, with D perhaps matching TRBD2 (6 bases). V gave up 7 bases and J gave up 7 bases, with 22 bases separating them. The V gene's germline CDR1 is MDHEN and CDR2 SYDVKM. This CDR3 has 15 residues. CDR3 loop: CASTHGQSGHGTQYF. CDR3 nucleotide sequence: TGTGCCAGCACCCACGGTCAGAGCGGGCACGGGACCCAGTACTTC.

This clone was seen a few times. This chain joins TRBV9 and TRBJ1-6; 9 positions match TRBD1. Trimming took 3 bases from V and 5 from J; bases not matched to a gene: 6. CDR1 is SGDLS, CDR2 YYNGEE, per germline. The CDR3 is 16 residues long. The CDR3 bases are TGTGCCAGCAGCGGAGGGACAGGGACAGATAATTCACCCCTCCACTTT. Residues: CASSGGTGTDNSPLHF.

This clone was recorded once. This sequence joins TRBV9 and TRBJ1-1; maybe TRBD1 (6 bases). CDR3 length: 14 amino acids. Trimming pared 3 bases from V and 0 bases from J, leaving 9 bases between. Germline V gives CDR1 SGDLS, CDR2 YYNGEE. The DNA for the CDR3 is TGTGCCAGCAGCGCGGGACACCTGAACACTGAAGCTTTCTTT. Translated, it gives CASSAGHLNTEAFF.

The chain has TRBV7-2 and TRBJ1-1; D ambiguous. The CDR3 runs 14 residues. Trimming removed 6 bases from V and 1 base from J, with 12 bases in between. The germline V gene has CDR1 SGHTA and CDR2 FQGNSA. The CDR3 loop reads CASSPGPGNTEAFF. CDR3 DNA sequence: TGTGCCAGCAGTCCCGGCCCGGGGAACACTGAAGCTTTCTTT. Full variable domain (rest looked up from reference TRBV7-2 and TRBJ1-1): GAGVSQSPSNKVTEKGKDVELRCDPISGHTALYWYRQSLGQGLEFLIYFQGNSAPDKSGLPSDRFSAERTGGSVSTLTIQRTQQEDSAVYLCASSPGPGNTEAFFGQGTRLTVV.

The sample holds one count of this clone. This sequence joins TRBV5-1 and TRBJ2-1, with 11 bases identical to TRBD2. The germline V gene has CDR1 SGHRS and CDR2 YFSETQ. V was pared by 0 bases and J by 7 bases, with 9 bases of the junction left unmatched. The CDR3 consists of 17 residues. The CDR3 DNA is TGCGCCAGCAGCTTGGGACCAGGGACTAGCGGCTCGAATGAGCAGTTCTTC. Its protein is CASSLGPGTSGSNEQFF.

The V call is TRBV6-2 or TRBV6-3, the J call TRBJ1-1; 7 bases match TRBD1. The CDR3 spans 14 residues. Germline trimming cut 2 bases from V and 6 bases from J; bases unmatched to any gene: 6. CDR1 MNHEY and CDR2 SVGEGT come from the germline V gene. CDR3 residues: CASSYGPGGAEAFF. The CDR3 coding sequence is TGTGCCAGCAGTTACGGACCAGGGGGAGCTGAAGCTTTCTTT.

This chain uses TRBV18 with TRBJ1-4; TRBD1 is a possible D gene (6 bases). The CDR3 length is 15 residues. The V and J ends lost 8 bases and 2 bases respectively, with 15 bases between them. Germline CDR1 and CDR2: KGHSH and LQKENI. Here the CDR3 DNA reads TGTGCCAGCACCGGGACACAAGCGACTAATGAAAAACTGTTTTTT. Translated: CASTGTQATNEKLFF.

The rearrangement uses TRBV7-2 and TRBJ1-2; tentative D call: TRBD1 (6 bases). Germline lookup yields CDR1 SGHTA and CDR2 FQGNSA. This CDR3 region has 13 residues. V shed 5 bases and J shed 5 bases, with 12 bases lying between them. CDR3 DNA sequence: TGTGCCAGCAGCAGGACAGTAATTTATGGCTACACCTTC. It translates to CASSRTVIYGYTF. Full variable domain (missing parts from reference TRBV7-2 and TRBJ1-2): GAGVSQSPSNKVTEKGKDVELRCDPISGHTALYWYRQSLGQGLEFLIYFQGNSAPDKSGLPSDRFSAERTGGSVSTLTIQRTQQEDSAVYLCASSRTVIYGYTFGSGTRLTVV.

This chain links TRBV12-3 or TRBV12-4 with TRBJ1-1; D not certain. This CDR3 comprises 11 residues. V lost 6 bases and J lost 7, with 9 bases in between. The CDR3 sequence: CASRADVEAFF. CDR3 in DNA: TGTGCCAGCAGAGCGGACGTTGAAGCTTTCTTT.

Here the CDR3 reads CASSTYRDKLTDTQYF. CDR3 in DNA: TGTGCCAGCAGTACATACCGGGACAAGCTCACAGATACGCAGTATTTT. The J gene is TRBJ2-3, the V gene TRBV27; D is perhaps TRBD1 (6 bases). The V gene's germline CDR1 is MNHEY and CDR2 SMNVEV (reference sequence). V lost 5 bases, J lost 2 bases, and 17 bases lay in between. The length of the CDR3 is 16 residues.

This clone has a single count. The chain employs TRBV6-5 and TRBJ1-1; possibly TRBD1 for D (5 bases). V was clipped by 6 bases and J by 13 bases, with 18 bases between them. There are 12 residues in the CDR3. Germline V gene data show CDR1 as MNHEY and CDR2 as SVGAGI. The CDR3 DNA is TGTGCCAGCAGGGGGGGACGAGGGTTTGATTTCTTT. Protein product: CASRGGRGFDFF.

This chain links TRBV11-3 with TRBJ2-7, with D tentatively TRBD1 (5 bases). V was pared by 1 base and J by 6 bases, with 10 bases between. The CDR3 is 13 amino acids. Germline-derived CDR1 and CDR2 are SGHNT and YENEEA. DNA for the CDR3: TGTGCCAGCAGCTTAGCCAGGGCCGGCGAGCAGTACTTC. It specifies CASSLARAGEQYF. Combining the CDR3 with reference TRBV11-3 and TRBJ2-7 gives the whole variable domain EAGVVQSPRYKIIEKKQPVAFWCNPISGHNTLYWYLQNLGQGPELLIRYENEEAVDDSQLPKDRFSAERLKGVDSTLKIQPAELGDSAVYLCASSLARAGEQYFGPGTRLTVT.

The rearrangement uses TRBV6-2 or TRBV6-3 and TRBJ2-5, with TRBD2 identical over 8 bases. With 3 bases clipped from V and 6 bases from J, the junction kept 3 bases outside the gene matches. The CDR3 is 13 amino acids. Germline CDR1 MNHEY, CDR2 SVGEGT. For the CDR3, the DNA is TGTGCCAGCAGTTATACGGGGGGGCAGACCCAGTACTTC. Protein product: CASSYTGGQTQYF.

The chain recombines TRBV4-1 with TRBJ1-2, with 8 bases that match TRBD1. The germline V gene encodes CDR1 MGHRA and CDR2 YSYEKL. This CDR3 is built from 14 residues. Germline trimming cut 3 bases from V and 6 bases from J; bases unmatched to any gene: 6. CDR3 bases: TGCGCCAGCAGCCATACAGGGGGTTTTGATGGCTACACCTTC. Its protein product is CASSHTGGFDGYTF.

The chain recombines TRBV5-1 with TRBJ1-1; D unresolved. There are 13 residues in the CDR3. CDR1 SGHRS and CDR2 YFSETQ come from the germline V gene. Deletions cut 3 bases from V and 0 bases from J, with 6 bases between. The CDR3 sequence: CASSSQMNTEAFF. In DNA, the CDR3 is TGCGCCAGCAGCTCCCAGATGAACACTGAAGCTTTCTTT.

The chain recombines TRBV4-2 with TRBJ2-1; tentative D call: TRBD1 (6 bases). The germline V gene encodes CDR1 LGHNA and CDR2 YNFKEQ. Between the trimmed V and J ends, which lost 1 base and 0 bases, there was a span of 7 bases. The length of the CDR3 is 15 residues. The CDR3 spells CASSQARGSYNEQFF. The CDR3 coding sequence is TGTGCCAGCAGCCAAGCCAGGGGCTCCTACAATGAGCAGTTCTTC.

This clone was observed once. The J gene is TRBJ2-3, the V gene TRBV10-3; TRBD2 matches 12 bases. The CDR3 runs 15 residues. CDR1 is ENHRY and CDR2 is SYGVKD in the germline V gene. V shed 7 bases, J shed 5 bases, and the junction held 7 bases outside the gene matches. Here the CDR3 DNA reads TGTGCCATCAACGGACTAGCGGGGAGAGGAGATACGCAGTATTTT. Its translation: CAINGLAGRGDTQYF.

CDR3 coding DNA: TGTGCCAGCAGCGTAGCTACGGGGGGGACTAGCGAATACAATGAGCAGTTCTTC. It encodes CASSVATGGTSEYNEQFF. This chain connects TRBV9 to TRBJ2-1; TRBD2 matches at 10 bases. The CDR3 is 18 amino acids. In germline, CDR1 is SGDLS, CDR2 YYNGEE. V lost 0 bases to trimming and J lost 4 bases; unmatched junction nucleotides: 10.

CDR3 DNA sequence: TGCGCCAGCAGCTTGGGGCAAGTCTACGAGCAGTACTTC. Translating it yields CASSLGQVYEQYF. The V call is TRBV5-1, the J call TRBJ2-7, with D unresolved. CDR1 and CDR2 (germline): SGHRS, YFSETQ. The CDR3 consists of 13 residues. Trimming stripped 0 bases from V and 3 bases from J, with 7 bases between.